This T cell receptor beta chain was observed in a study of blood T cell repertoires in COVID-19. Here immunoSEQ multiplex PCR was the method, and the copy in TCRdb shows in-frame clones only, minus some. The repertoire consists of more than 95,000 clones, with approximately 87% occurring once and the leading ten covering less than 8%. CDR1 and CDR2 from the germline V gene are MNHEY and SVGAGI. The CDR3 totals 15 residues. V shed 6 bases, J shed 4 bases, and the junction held 4 bases outside the gene matches. Sample: peripheral blood. J is TRBJ2-1 and V is TRBV6-5, with TRBD2 matching over 12 bases. This sequence was found in a man aged 45-65 years with acute or convalescent COVID-19. This CDR3 reads CASSRLAGVYNEQFF. The CDR3 nucleotides are TGTGCCAGCAGCAGACTAGCGGGAGTTTACAATGAGCAGTTCTTC.